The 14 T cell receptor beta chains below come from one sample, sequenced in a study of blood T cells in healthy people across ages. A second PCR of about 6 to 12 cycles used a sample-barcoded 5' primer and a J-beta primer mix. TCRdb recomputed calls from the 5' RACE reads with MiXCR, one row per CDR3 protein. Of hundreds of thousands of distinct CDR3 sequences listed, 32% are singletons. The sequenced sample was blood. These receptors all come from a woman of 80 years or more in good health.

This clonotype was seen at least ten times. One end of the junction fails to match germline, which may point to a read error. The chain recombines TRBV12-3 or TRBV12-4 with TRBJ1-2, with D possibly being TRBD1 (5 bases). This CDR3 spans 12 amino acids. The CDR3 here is CATSGGAYGYTF. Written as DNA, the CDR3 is TGTGCCACCAGTGGGGGAGCCTATGGCTACACCTTC.

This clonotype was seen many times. The CDR3 nucleotides are TGTGCCAGCAGCTCAACAGGGGGGACTTCCTACAATGAGCAGTTCTTC. Translation gives CASSSTGGTSYNEQFF. The chain has TRBV7-3 and TRBJ2-1; 8 bases map to TRBD1. The V and J ends lost 4 bases and 1 base, in that order; junction bases with no gene match: 6. CDR3 length: 16 amino acids. CDR1 is SGHTA and CDR2 is FQGTGA in the germline V gene.

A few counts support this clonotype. CDR3 sequence (DNA): TGCAGTGCGCCCAGGCGCAGTAACGAGCAGTACTTC. This codes for CSAPRRSNEQYF. V usage is TRBV20-1 and J usage is TRBJ2-7; D not certain. The V gene lost 6 bases and the J gene lost 5 bases, with 14 bases spanning the gap. The CDR3 consists of 12 residues. Looked up from germline, CDR1 is DFQATT and CDR2 is SNEGSKA (reference sequence).

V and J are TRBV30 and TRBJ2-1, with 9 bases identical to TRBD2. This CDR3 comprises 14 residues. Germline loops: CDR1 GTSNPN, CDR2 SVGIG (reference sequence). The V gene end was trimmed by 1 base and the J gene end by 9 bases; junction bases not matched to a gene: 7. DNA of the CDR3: TGTGCCTGGAGTGATGGCGGGGGGGCCGCTGAGCAGTTCTTC. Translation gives CAWSDGGGAAEQFF.

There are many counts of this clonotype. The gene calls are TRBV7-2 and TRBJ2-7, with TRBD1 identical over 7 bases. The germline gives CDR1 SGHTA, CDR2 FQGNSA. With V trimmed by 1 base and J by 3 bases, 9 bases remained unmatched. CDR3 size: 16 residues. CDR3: CASSLDKRGPHYEQYF. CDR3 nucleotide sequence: TGTGCCAGCAGCTTAGACAAGAGGGGGCCCCACTACGAGCAGTACTTC. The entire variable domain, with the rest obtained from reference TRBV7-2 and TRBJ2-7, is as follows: GAGVSQSPSNKVTEKGKDVELRCDPISGHTALYWYRQSLGQGLEFLIYFQGNSAPDKSGLPSDRFSAERTGGSVSTLTIQRTQQEDSAVYLCASSLDKRGPHYEQYFGPGTRLTVT.

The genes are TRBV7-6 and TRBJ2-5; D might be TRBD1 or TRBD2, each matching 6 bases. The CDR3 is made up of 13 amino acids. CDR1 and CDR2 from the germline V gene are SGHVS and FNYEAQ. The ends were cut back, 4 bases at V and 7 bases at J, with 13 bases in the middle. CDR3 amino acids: CASSSTSGATQYF. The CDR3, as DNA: TGTGCCAGCAGCTCAACTTCGGGGGCGACCCAGTACTTC. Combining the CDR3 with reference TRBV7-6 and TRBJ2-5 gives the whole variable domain GAGVSQSPRYKVTKRGQDVALRCDPISGHVSLYWYRQALGQGPEFLTYFNYEAQQDKSGLPNDRFSAERPEGSISTLTIQRTEQRDSAMYRCASSSTSGATQYFGPGTRLLVL.

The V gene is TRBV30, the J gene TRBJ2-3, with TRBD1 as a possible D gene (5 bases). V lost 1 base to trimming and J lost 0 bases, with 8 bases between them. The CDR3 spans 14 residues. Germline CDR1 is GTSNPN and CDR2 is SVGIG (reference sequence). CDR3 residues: CAWSGQQSTDTQYF. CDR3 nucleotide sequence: TGTGCCTGGAGTGGACAGCAGAGCACAGATACGCAGTATTTT.

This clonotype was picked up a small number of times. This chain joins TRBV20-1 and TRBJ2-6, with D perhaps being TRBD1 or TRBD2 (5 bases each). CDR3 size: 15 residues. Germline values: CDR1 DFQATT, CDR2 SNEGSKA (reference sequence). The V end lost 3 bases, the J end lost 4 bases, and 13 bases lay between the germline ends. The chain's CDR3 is CSASGALRGANVLTF. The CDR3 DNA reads TGCAGTGCTAGCGGGGCCCTACGCGGGGCCAACGTCCTGACTTTC.

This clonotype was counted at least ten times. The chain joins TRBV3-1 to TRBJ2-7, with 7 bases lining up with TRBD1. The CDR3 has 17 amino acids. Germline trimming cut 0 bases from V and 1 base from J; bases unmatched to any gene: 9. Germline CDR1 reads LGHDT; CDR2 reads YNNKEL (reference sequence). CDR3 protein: CASSQDLWGQLSYEQYF. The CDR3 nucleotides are TGTGCCAGCAGCCAAGATCTATGGGGACAGTTATCCTACGAGCAGTACTTC.

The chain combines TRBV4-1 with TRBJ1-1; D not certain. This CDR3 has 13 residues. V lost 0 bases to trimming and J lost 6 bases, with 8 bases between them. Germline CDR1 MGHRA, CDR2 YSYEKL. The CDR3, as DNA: TGCGCCAGCAGCCAAGACGTTGTCCCTGAAGCTTTCTTT. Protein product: CASSQDVVPEAFF.

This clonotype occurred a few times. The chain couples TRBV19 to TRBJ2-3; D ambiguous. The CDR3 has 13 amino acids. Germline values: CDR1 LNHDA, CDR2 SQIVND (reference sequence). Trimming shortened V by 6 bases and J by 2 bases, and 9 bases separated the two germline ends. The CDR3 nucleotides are TGTGCCAGTAGAGGGCAGAACACAGATACGCAGTATTTT. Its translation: CASRGQNTDTQYF.

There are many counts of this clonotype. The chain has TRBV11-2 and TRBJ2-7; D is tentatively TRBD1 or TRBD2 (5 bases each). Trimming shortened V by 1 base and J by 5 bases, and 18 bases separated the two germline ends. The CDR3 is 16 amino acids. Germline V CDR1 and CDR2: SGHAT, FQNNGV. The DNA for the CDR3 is TGTGCCAGCAGCTTAGTAGTTCGGATACGAGGGGACGAGCAGTACTTC. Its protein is CASSLVVRIRGDEQYF.

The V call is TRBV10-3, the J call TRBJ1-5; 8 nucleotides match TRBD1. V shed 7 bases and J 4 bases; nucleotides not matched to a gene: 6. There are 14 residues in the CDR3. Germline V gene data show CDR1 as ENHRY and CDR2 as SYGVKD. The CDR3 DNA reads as TGTGCCATCAAAGGGACAGGTGTTAATCAGCCCCAGCATTTT. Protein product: CAIKGTGVNQPQHF.

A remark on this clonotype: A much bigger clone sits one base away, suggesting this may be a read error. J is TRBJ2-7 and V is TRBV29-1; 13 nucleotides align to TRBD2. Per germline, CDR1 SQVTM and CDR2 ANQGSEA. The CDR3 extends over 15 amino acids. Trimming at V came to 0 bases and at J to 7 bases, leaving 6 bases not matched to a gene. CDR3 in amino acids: CSVEDALAGGREQYF. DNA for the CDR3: TGCAGCGTTGAAGATGCACTAGCGGGGGGGCGAGAGCAGTACTTC.